The clone carrying this TCR beta chain appeared a single time. What it binds is unknown. This record belongs to a study of T cells after posttransplantation cyclophosphamide. Points from the study as a whole: Blood and skin or GI T cell repertoires showed limited TRB overlap.

Assay used: immunoSEQ multiplex PCR; TCRdb lists only in-frame clones, some missing. The sample records roughly 4,800 clones, 80% being singletons. A marrow graft followed busulfan-fludarabine conditioning, with cyclophosphamide on days +3 and +4. Trimming removed 4 bases from V and 3 bases from J, with 13 bases in between. The CDR3 extends over 14 amino acids. Germline-derived CDR1 and CDR2 are MDHEN and SYDVKM. Here the sequenced sample was PBMCs, taken after allogeneic stem cell transplant with posttransplant cyclophosphamide. The J gene is TRBJ2-7, the V gene TRBV28, with a possible D match to TRBD2 (5 bases). The origin of this receptor is a male patient aged 50 to 59 who received an allogeneic stem cell transplant from a related donor and was CMV-positive. Some T cells could come from the graft donor. The CDR3 DNA reads as TGTGCCAGCAGTTCCCCGGGCGGAGGCTACGAGCAGTACTTC. Translated: CASSSPGGGYEQYF.